This T cell receptor beta chain was identified in a study of cytomegalovirus exposure and HLA in healthy donors. The study, taken as a whole, reports: Confirmation was obtained in vitro that three CMV-associated chains are specific for CMV antigens. According to an earlier analysis, most TCR beta V segments yielded productive rearrangements about 90% or about 30% of the time. Rarity marked most TCR sequences, yet some public TCRs occurred in many donors.

In germline, CDR1 is WSHSY, CDR2 SAAADI. Trimming stripped 8 bases from V and 0 bases from J, with 11 bases between. This CDR3 contains 13 residues. The PCR was carried out with 60 Vbeta primers and 13 Jbeta primers. The data were produced by immunoSEQ multiplex PCR, yet TCRdb's version contains in-frame clones alone and is incomplete. The sample records about 100,000 clones, over 75% being singletons. Likely unrecorded immune exposures existed in these nominally healthy donors. Turning to this clone: The target antigen is unknown.

This chain uses TRBV10-2 with TRBJ2-7; D is undetermined. The sequence was collected from a young man in good health and CMV-seronegative. The sample was PBMCs. In nucleotides, the CDR3 is TGCGCCAGCGCCACTCGATCCTCCTACGAGCAGTACTTC. Its protein product is CASATRSSYEQYF.